This T cell receptor (beta chain) stems from a study of T cell responses to AZD1222 COVID-19 vaccine. Sequencing used immunoSEQ multiplex PCR; TCRdb keeps in-frame clones, though not all of them. In the table there are some 130,000 clones, just under 95% of which are singletons. CDR1 MNHEY and CDR2 SVGAGI come from the germline V gene. CDR3 length: 14 residues. J was trimmed by 9 bases and V by 7 bases; bases with no gene match: 12. This sequence joins TRBV6-5 and TRBJ1-2; 9 nucleotides match TRBD1. This specimen consisted of peripheral blood, obtained 28 days after the second AZD1222 dose. The receptor's source is an adult who received the AZD1222 COVID-19 vaccine. The DNA of the CDR3 is TGTGCCAGCATCCCAACAGGGGGCTATAGTAGCTACACCTTC. Residues: CASIPTGGYSSYTF.